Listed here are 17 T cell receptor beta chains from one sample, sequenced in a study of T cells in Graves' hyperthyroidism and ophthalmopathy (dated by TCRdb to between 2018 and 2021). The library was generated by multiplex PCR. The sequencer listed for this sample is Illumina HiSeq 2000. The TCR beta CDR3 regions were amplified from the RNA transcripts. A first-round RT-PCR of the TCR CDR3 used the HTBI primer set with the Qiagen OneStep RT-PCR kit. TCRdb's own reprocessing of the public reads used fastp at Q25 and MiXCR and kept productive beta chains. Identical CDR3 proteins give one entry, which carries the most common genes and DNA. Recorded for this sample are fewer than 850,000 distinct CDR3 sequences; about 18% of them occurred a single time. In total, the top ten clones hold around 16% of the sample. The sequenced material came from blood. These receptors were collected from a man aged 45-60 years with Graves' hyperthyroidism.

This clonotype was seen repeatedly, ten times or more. Written as DNA, the CDR3 is TGTGCCAGCAGTCCGACAGTTGGAGGTTATTCACCCCTCCACTTT. It yields the protein CASSPTVGGYSPLHF. The gene calls are TRBV2 and TRBJ1-6; D might be TRBD1 (5 bases). V was shortened by 5 bases and J by 8 bases, with 16 bases between the two germline ends. The CDR3 contains 15 residues. The germline V gene encodes CDR1 SNHLY and CDR2 FYNNEI.

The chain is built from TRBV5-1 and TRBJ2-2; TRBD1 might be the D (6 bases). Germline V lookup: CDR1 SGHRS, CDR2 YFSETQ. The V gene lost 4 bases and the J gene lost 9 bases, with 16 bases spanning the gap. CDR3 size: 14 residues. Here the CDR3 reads CASSPGHEGRELFF. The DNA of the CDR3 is TGCGCCAGCAGCCCGGGACACGAGGGGAGGGAGCTGTTTTTT.

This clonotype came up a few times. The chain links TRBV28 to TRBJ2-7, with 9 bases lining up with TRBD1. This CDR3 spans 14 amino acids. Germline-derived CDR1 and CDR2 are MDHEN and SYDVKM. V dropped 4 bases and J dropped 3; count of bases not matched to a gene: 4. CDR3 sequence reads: CASSWTGANYEQYF. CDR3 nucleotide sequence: TGTGCCAGCAGTTGGACAGGGGCCAACTACGAGCAGTACTTC.

As DNA, the CDR3 is TGTGCCAGCAGCCAAGGTCAGGACCGCTGGGGCTACACCTTC. Its translation: CASSQGQDRWGYTF. This sequence joins TRBV3-1 and TRBJ1-2; D is ambiguous. The CDR3 runs 14 residues. V lost 1 base, J lost 8 bases, and 14 bases lay in between. CDR1 and CDR2 (germline): LGHDT, YNNKEL (reference sequence).

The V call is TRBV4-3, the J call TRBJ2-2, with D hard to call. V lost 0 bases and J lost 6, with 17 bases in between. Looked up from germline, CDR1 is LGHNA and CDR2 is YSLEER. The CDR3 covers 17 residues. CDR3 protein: CASSQDDWEVVPGELFF. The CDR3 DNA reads TGCGCCAGCAGCCAAGATGATTGGGAAGTAGTCCCCGGGGAGCTGTTTTTT.

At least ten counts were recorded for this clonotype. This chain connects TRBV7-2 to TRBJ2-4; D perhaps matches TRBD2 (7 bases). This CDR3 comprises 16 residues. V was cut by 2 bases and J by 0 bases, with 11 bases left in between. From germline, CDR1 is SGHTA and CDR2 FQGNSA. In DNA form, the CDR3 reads TGTGCCAGCAGCTTAAGGGGGGGTCTAGCCAAAAACATTCAGTACTTC. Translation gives CASSLRGGLAKNIQYF.

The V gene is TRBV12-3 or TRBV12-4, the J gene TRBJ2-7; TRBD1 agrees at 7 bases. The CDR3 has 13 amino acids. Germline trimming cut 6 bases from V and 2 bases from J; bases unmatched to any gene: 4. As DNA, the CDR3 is TGTGCCAGCAGCGACAGGGCGGCCTACGAGCAGTACTTC. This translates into CASSDRAAYEQYF.

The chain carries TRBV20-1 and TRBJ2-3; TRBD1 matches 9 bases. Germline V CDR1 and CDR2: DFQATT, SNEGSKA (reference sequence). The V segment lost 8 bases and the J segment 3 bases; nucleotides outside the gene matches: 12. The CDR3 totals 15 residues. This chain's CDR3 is CSSIHRTGETDTQYF. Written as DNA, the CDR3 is TGCAGTTCCATCCACCGGACAGGGGAGACAGATACGCAGTATTTT.

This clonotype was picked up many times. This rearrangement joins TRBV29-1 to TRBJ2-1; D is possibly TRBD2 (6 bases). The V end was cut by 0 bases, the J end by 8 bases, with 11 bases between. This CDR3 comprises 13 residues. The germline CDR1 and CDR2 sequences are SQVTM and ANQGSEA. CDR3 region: CSVEEGGVDEQFF. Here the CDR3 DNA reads TGCAGCGTTGAAGAGGGGGGAGTGGATGAGCAGTTCTTC.

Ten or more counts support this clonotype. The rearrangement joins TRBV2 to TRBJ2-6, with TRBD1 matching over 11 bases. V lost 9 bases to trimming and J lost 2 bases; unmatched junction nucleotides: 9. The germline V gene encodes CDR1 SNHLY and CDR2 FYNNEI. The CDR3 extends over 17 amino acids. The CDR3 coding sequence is TGTGCCAGTCGAACGGGACAGGGGGAGACTGGGGCCAACGTCCTGACTTTC. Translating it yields CASRTGQGETGANVLTF.

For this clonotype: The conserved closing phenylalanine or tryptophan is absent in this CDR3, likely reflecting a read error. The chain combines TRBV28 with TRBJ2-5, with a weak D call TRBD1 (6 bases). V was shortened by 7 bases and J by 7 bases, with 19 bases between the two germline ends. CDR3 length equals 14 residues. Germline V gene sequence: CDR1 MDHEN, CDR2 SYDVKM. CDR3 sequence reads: CASIRERQAGTQYL. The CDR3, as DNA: TGTGCCAGCATCCGGGAACGACAGGCCGGGACCCAGTACCTC.

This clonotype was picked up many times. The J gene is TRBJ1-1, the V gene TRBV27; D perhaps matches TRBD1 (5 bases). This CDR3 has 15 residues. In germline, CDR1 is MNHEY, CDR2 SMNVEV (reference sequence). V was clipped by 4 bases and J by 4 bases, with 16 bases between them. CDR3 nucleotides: TGTGCCAGCAGTTCGGTACAGGCGGGGGGCACTGAAGCTTTCTTT. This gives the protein CASSSVQAGGTEAFF.

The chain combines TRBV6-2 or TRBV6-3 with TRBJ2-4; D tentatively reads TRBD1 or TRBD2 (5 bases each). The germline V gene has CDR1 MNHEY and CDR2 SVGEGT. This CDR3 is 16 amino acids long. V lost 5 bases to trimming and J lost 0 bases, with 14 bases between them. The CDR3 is CASSPGEGLAKNIQYF. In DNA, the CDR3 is TGTGCCAGCAGTCCCGGCGAGGGGTTAGCCAAAAACATTCAGTACTTC.

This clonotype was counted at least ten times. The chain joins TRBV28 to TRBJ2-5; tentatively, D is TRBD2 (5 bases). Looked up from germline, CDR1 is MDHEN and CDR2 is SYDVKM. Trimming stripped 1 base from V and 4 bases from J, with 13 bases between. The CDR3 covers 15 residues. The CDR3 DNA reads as TGTGCCAGCAGTTTATTAAGGGAGAGAGGAGAGACCCAGTACTTC. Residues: CASSLLRERGETQYF.

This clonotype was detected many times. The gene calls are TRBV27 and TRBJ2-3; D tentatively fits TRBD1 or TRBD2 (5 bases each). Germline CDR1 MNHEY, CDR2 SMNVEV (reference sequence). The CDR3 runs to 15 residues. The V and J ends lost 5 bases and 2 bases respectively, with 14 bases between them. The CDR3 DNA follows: TGTGCCAGCAGTCCCTATGGGACCCACACAGATACGCAGTATTTT. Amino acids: CASSPYGTHTDTQYF.

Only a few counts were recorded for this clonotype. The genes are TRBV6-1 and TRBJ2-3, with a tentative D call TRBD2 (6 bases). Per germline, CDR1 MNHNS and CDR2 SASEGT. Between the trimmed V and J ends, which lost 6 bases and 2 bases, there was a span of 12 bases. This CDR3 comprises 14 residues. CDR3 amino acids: CASRVGLNTDTQYF. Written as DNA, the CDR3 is TGTGCCAGCAGAGTGGGACTCAACACAGATACGCAGTATTTT.

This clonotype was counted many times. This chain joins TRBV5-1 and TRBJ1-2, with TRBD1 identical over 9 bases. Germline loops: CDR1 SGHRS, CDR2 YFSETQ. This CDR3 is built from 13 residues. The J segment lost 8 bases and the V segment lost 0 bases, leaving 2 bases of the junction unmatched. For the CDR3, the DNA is TGCGCCAGCAGCTTGGACAGGGGGCTAGGCTACACCTTC. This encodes CASSLDRGLGYTF.